Listed here are 23 T cell receptor beta chains from one sample, sequenced in a study of cytomegalovirus exposure and HLA in healthy donors. With 60 Vbeta and 13 Jbeta primers, the PCR was carried out. The method was immunoSEQ multiplex PCR; TCRdb's version includes in-frame clones alone and lacks a portion of them. The profile shows around 91,000 clones, approximately 86% of them singletons. Sequences were obtained from PBMCs. The receptors originated from a man younger than 45 in good health and CMV-seropositive.

Details on this clone: One end of the junction varies from germline; a read error may be responsible. The sample carries other DNA sequences with the same CDR3. V usage is TRBV28 and J usage is TRBJ1-4; the D gene is possibly TRBD1 (5 bases). This CDR3 is built from 14 residues. In germline, CDR1 is MDHEN, CDR2 SYDVKM. The CDR3: CASSLPAVRGKLFF. In DNA form, the CDR3 reads TGTGCCAGCAGTTTACCGGCAGTAAGGGGAAAACTGTTTTTC.

The V call is TRBV5-1, the J call TRBJ1-1; TRBD1 might be the D (5 bases). This CDR3 spans 15 amino acids. V lost 1 base and J 4 bases, leaving 14 bases between the germline ends. Germline loops: CDR1 SGHRS, CDR2 YFSETQ. This CDR3 reads CASSLKDSASTEAFF. The CDR3 DNA reads as TGCGCCAGCAGCTTGAAAGACAGCGCCAGCACTGAAGCTTTCTTT.

This clone has just one count. This chain connects TRBV7-3 to TRBJ2-7, with 10 bases identical to TRBD2. J lost 1 base, V lost 2 bases, and 5 bases had no gene match. Germline V lookup: CDR1 SGHTA, CDR2 FQGTGA. The CDR3 runs to 16 residues. The CDR3 DNA follows: TGTGCCAGCAGCTTACTTCTAGCGGGAGATTCCTACGAGCAGTACTTC. Its protein is CASSLLLAGDSYEQYF.

The gene calls are TRBV5-6 and TRBJ2-1; TRBD2 agrees at 9 bases. V was clipped by 4 bases and J by 7 bases; unmatched bases: 15. The CDR3 covers 17 residues. Germline V lookup: CDR1 SGHDT, CDR2 YYEEEE. The CDR3 nucleotides read TGTGCCAGCAGCCTCGTGGGGGCGGGAGGGCCTCGGAATGAGCAGTTCTTC. Residues: CASSLVGAGGPRNEQFF.

For this clone: Compared with germline, one end of the junction differs, possibly owing to a read error. The chain employs TRBV29-1 and TRBJ2-1; 11 bases fit TRBD2. The CDR3 extends over 15 amino acids. Looked up from germline, CDR1 is SQVTM and CDR2 is ANQGSEA. CDR3 loop: CSVEGTSGGVGEQFF. The CDR3 nucleotides are TGCAGCGTCGAAGGGACTAGCGGTGGCGTCGGGGAGCAGTTCTTC.

This clone came up a few times. V and J are TRBV27 and TRBJ1-4; weak D call: TRBD1 (6 bases). This CDR3 has 15 amino acids. The germline V gene has CDR1 MNHEY and CDR2 SMNVEV (reference sequence). Trimming removed 6 bases at V and 8 bases at J, with 19 bases between. Here the CDR3 reads CASSPADRLREKLFF. CDR3 DNA: TGTGCCAGCAGCCCCGCCGACAGGCTCCGGGAAAAACTGTTTTTT.

Note on this clone: This sample includes further DNA sequences coding for the same CDR3. The chain is built from TRBV6-1 and TRBJ2-7; D possibly corresponds to TRBD2 (5 bases). The CDR3 loop spans 12 amino acids. Germline assignment: CDR1 MNHNS and CDR2 SASEGT. Trimming removed 2 bases at V and 4 bases at J, with 6 bases between. CDR3 loop: CASSERGYEQYF. Written as DNA, the CDR3 is TGTGCCAGCAGTGAAAGAGGGTACGAGCAGTACTTC.

This rearrangement joins TRBV28 to TRBJ1-4, with D unresolved. The germline CDR1 and CDR2 sequences are MDHEN and SYDVKM. The V end lost 4 bases, the J end lost 5 bases, and 11 bases lay between the germline ends. The CDR3 has 14 residues. The DNA for the CDR3 is TGTGCCAGCAGTTCGGCAGACAACAATGAAAAACTGTTTTTT. The encoded protein is CASSSADNNEKLFF.

This chain joins TRBV10-1 and TRBJ2-2, with 10 bases that match TRBD2. The CDR3 totals 16 residues. CDR1 is WNHNN, CDR2 SYGVQD, per germline (reference sequence). Trimming took 9 bases from V and 5 from J; bases not matched to a gene: 12. CDR3 loop: CASASGSAVGTGELFF. The CDR3 DNA is TGCGCCAGTGCTAGCGGGAGTGCCGTTGGGACCGGGGAGCTGTTTTTT.

The CDR3 nucleotides read TGTGCCAGCAGTTTGGGCGGGAGGGCCACAGTCAATGAGCAGTTCTTC. Its protein is CASSLGGRATVNEQFF. J is TRBJ2-1 and V is TRBV28, with 9 bases identical to TRBD2. V was pared by 3 bases and J by 6 bases, with 9 bases of the junction left unmatched. The germline CDR1 and CDR2 sequences are MDHEN and SYDVKM. The CDR3 runs to 16 residues.

V gene TRBV30 combines with J gene TRBJ2-1; D is uncertain. Trimming removed 4 bases from V and 4 bases from J, with 5 bases in between. This CDR3 is built from 11 residues. Per germline, CDR1 GTSNPN and CDR2 SVGIG (reference sequence). In DNA form, the CDR3 reads TGTGCCTGGACAGATTACAATGAGCAGTTCTTC. Translation gives CAWTDYNEQFF.

J is TRBJ2-7 and V is TRBV14, with D maybe TRBD1 (5 bases). Germline CDR1 and CDR2: SGHDN and FVKESK. The CDR3 has 16 residues. V shed 1 base and J shed 1 base, with 14 bases lying between them. Here the CDR3 DNA reads TGTGCCAGCAGCCAAGCAGGGTCAGGGAATTCCTACGAGCAGTACTTC. Residues: CASSQAGSGNSYEQYF. Full variable domain (outside the CDR3, taken from reference TRBV14 and TRBJ2-7): EAGVTQFPSHSVIEKGQTVTLRCDPISGHDNLYWYRRVMGKEIKFLLHFVKESKQDESGMPNNRFLAERTGGTYSTLKVQPAELEDSGVYFCASSQAGSGNSYEQYFGPGTRLTVT.

This chain joins TRBV28 and TRBJ2-5; 9 bases line up with TRBD1. Germline V lookup: CDR1 MDHEN, CDR2 SYDVKM. With V trimmed by 9 bases and J by 4 bases, 12 bases remained unmatched. This CDR3 comprises 15 residues. The CDR3 bases are TGTGCCAGTCATAGGGGACAGGGTGGGGGAGAGACCCAGTACTTC. It codes for CASHRGQGGGETQYF.

The chain couples TRBV20-1 to TRBJ2-7, with D unclear. Trimming pared 4 bases from V and 3 bases from J, leaving 7 bases between. CDR1 is DFQATT and CDR2 is SNEGSKA in the germline V gene (reference sequence). This CDR3 is built from 11 residues. CDR3 sequence reads: CSATGYYEQYF. The CDR3 DNA follows: TGCAGTGCTACAGGATACTACGAGCAGTACTTC.

This sequence joins TRBV27 and TRBJ1-2; 9 nucleotides align to TRBD1. The CDR3 has 15 amino acids. Germline V gene data show CDR1 as MNHEY and CDR2 as SMNVEV (reference sequence). J lost 5 bases, V lost 6 bases, and 10 bases had no gene match. For the CDR3, the DNA is TGTGCCAGCAGGAAATTACAGGGGGCTGGATATGGCTACACCTTC. It is translated as CASRKLQGAGYGYTF.

V usage is TRBV19 and J usage is TRBJ2-7; D ambiguous. In germline, CDR1 is LNHDA, CDR2 SQIVND (reference sequence). V gave up 5 bases and J gave up 2 bases, with 10 bases separating them. The CDR3 length is 13 residues. The chain's CDR3 is CASSLSLTYEQYF. The DNA of the CDR3 is TGTGCCAGTAGTTTGTCTTTAACCTACGAGCAGTACTTC.

V is TRBV27 and J is TRBJ1-1; D possibly corresponds to TRBD1 (6 bases). The CDR3 has 16 residues. Germline values: CDR1 MNHEY, CDR2 SMNVEV (reference sequence). V lost 3 bases to trimming and J lost 3 bases, with 17 bases between them. CDR3 residues: CASSLGQGRGHTEAFF. The CDR3 DNA is TGTGCCAGCAGTTTGGGCCAGGGGAGGGGTCACACTGAAGCTTTCTTT.

This clone has just one count. V is TRBV27 and J is TRBJ2-1, with TRBD2 identical over 7 bases. V lost 3 bases and J lost 8; bases outside the gene matches: 7. The CDR3 has 14 amino acids. From germline, CDR1 is MNHEY and CDR2 SMNVEV (reference sequence). CDR3 region: CASSFGGGRYEQFF. The CDR3 region has the DNA TGTGCCAGCAGTTTTGGGGGAGGGAGGTATGAGCAGTTCTTC.

V and J are TRBV5-1 and TRBJ2-1, with 12 bases identical to TRBD2. The germline V gene has CDR1 SGHRS and CDR2 YFSETQ. V shed 5 bases and J 3 bases; nucleotides not matched to a gene: 9. This CDR3 spans 17 amino acids. CDR3 residues: CASRPGLAGSLYNEQFF. The CDR3 DNA reads TGCGCCAGCAGACCTGGACTAGCGGGATCCCTCTACAATGAGCAGTTCTTC.

The chain links TRBV7-9 to TRBJ1-1, with a weak D call TRBD1 (5 bases). Germline assignment: CDR1 SEHNR and CDR2 FQNEAQ (reference sequence). The germline V and J ends were trimmed by 5 bases and 3 bases, with 19 bases remaining between them. The CDR3 totals 16 residues. CDR3 amino acids: CASSPRPRPGDTEAFF. CDR3 DNA: TGTGCCAGCAGCCCCCGTCCTCGACCGGGGGACACTGAAGCTTTCTTT.

J is TRBJ2-7 and V is TRBV5-1, with D hard to call. The CDR3 totals 15 residues. V was trimmed by 0 bases and J by 3 bases, leaving 13 bases between them. From germline, CDR1 is SGHRS and CDR2 YFSETQ. For the CDR3, the DNA is TGCGCCAGCAGCTTGGACCCGGGTCCCCACTACGAGCAGTACTTC. It translates to CASSLDPGPHYEQYF.

The chain couples TRBV10-3 to TRBJ2-1; D might be TRBD1 (6 bases). Germline-derived CDR1 and CDR2 are ENHRY and SYGVKD. Trimming removed 2 bases from V and 6 bases from J, with 23 bases in between. The CDR3 covers 18 residues. The CDR3 region is CAISERVGSGHLVNEQFF. Written as DNA, the CDR3 is TGTGCCATCAGTGAGCGTGTTGGTTCGGGACATCTCGTCAATGAGCAGTTCTTC.

The chain links TRBV19 to TRBJ2-1; 12 nucleotides align to TRBD2. Trimming removed 10 bases from V and 5 bases from J; junction bases left unmatched: 12. Germline loops: CDR1 LNHDA, CDR2 SQIVND (reference sequence). This CDR3 has 16 residues. The CDR3 DNA reads as TGTGCCACCCTAGCGGGAGGGCCGCCGTTAAACAATGAGCAGTTCTTC. It yields the protein CATLAGGPPLNNEQFF.